One and the same sample provided the 6 T cell receptor beta chains below, sequenced in a study of blood T cells in healthy people across ages. Through a sample-barcoded 5' primer and a J-beta primer mix, a second PCR was run for roughly 6 to 12 cycles. TCRdb passed the 5' RACE reads through MiXCR, listing each CDR3 protein once. The data show 1,500,000 or so distinct CDR3 sequences, approximately 59% seen once. The specimen sequenced was blood. Receptors originate from a man between 18 and 29 years old in good health.

In its sample, this clonotype was seen a few times. The rearrangement uses TRBV12-3 or TRBV12-4 and TRBJ2-1; 12 nucleotides align to TRBD2. V lost 6 bases, J lost 7 bases, and 7 bases stayed unmatched. The CDR3 totals 15 residues. The CDR3 sequence is CASRDSSGGANEQFF. The CDR3, as DNA: TGTGCCAGCAGGGATTCTAGCGGGGGGGCTAATGAGCAGTTCTTC.

This clonotype was detected only once. The genes are TRBV25-1 and TRBJ2-3, with TRBD1 matching over 9 bases. J gave up 4 bases and V 1 base, and 9 bases lay outside the gene matches. Germline V gene lookup returns CDR1 MGHDK and CDR2 SYGVNS. This CDR3 is built from 17 residues. CDR3 protein: CASSESPGQGPSDTQYF. In DNA, the CDR3 is TGTGCCAGCAGTGAATCCCCGGGACAGGGCCCATCAGATACGCAGTATTTT.

The chain has TRBV10-3 and TRBJ2-7, with D possibly being TRBD1 (6 bases). The CDR3 is 19 amino acids. Per the germline V gene, CDR1 is ENHRY and CDR2 is SYGVKD. Between the trimmed V and J ends, which lost 5 bases and 2 bases, there was a span of 28 bases. As DNA, the CDR3 is TGTGCCATCAGTCACACCACACCAACTGACAGGTCCTACACCTACGAGCAGTACTTC. Its protein is CAISHTTPTDRSYTYEQYF.

Concerning this clonotype: A junction end diverges from the germline sequence, so it may reflect a read error. The J gene is TRBJ2-1, the V gene TRBV27, with 12 bases aligning to TRBD1. The germline CDR1 and CDR2 sequences are MNHEY and SMNVEV (reference sequence). CDR3 length: 15 residues. CDR3 in amino acids: CASSEGTGGYNERFF. The CDR3 DNA is TGTGCCAGCAGTGAAGGGACAGGGGGCTACAATGAGCGGTTCTTC.

CDR3 bases: TGTGCCAGCAGTCCCATCGGTCCCCTCGGGACCCAGTTCTTC. Protein sequence: CASSPIGPLGTQFF. The chain couples TRBV27 to TRBJ2-1, with D perhaps assigned TRBD1 or TRBD2 (5 bases each). The germline gives CDR1 MNHEY, CDR2 SMNVEV (reference sequence). Trimming removed 5 bases from V and 13 bases from J, with 21 bases in between. The CDR3 spans 14 residues.

V usage is TRBV20-1 and J usage is TRBJ1-1; no clear D. CDR1 is DFQATT and CDR2 is SNEGSKA in the germline V gene (reference sequence). The CDR3 extends over 13 amino acids. Trimming took off 3 bases at V and 6 bases at J, with 14 bases between the two ends. In DNA form, the CDR3 reads TGCAGTGCTAGGGTGGTCGGTGGTCCTGAAGCTTTCTTT. Its translation is CSARVVGGPEAFF.